Below are 22 T cell receptor beta chains sequenced from a single sample in a study of T cell repertoires in aging, cancer and after chemotherapy. TCR beta rearrangements were amplified from peripheral blood genomic DNA. TRB rearrangements spanning V, D and J were amplified using mixed TRB-A/B primers. TCRdb ran MiXCR on the multiplex PCR reads and lists one entry per CDR3 protein. The table records 2,500 or so distinct CDR3 sequences, around 20% of them present only once. Sequencing input: blood. These receptors originate from a human donor with a blood cancer.

The V and J genes are TRBV4-1 and TRBJ2-1, with 12 bases aligning to TRBD1. The CDR3 is made up of 17 amino acids. Germline V lookup: CDR1 MGHRA, CDR2 YSYEKL. With 0 bases clipped from V and 6 bases from J, the junction kept 6 bases outside the gene matches. CDR3 residues: CASSQDPGQGAFNEQFF. In DNA form, the CDR3 reads TGCGCCAGCAGCCAAGACCCGGGACAGGGGGCTTTCAATGAGCAGTTCTTC.

This chain connects TRBV19 to TRBJ2-7; D unresolved. This CDR3 is 12 amino acids long. The V gene's germline CDR1 is LNHDA and CDR2 SQIVND (reference sequence). V gave up 9 bases and J gave up 0 bases, with 9 bases separating them. CDR3 sequence (DNA): TGTGCCAGCAGTCCTGACTCCTACGAGCAGTACTTC. This encodes CASSPDSYEQYF.

This clonotype qualifies as large (0.1 to 1%). The chain is built from TRBV6-5 and TRBJ2-7; TRBD1 might be the D (6 bases). Trimming stripped 5 bases from V and 0 bases from J, with 17 bases between. CDR3 length: 16 amino acids. CDR1 is MNHEY and CDR2 is SVGAGI in the germline V gene. The DNA of the CDR3 is TGTGCCAGCAGTCACGAAAAGGACAGATTCTCCTACGAGCAGTACTTC. Encoded protein: CASSHEKDRFSYEQYF.

The chain recombines TRBV21-1 with TRBJ2-7; the table's TRBD1 call for D was not verified on the DNA. TRBV21-1 is deemed a pseudogene. This CDR3 is built from 17 residues. The CDR3 loop reads CASSKALTGTGSYEQYF. Written as DNA, the CDR3 is TGTGCCAGCAGCAAAGCCCTTACCGGGACAGGATCCTACGAGCAGTACTTC.

This clonotype is labeled large. The J gene is TRBJ2-2, the V gene TRBV29-1; possibly TRBD2 for D (7 bases). V was trimmed by 5 bases and J by 1 base, leaving 11 bases between them. CDR3 size: 14 residues. Germline V gene sequence: CDR1 SQVTM, CDR2 ANQGSEA. The CDR3: CSVQGGGNTGELFF. The CDR3 bases are TGCAGCGTTCAGGGAGGGGGGAACACCGGGGAGCTGTTTTTT.

Within the sample, this clonotype is medium-sized. The chain uses TRBV30 and TRBJ1-1; 7 bases line up with TRBD1. The CDR3 length is 14 residues. CDR1 and CDR2 from the germline V gene are GTSNPN and SVGIG (reference sequence). V lost 5 bases, J lost 1 base, and 7 bases stayed unmatched. As DNA, the CDR3 is TGTGCCTGGGGTCCCAGGGGGTCGAACACTGAAGCTTTCTTT. It encodes CAWGPRGSNTEAFF.

This clonotype is deemed medium-sized. DNA for the CDR3: TGCGCCAGCAGCCCGGGGACTAGGTTCCCTCAAGAGACCCAGTACTTC. Translating it yields CASSPGTRFPQETQYF. The V gene is TRBV5-1, the J gene TRBJ2-5; 8 positions agree with TRBD2. Trimming at V came to 4 bases and at J to 2 bases, leaving 10 bases not matched to a gene. The germline V gene encodes CDR1 SGHRS and CDR2 YFSETQ. This CDR3 has 16 amino acids.

A few counts support this clonotype. The gene calls are TRBV12-3 or TRBV12-4 and TRBJ2-2; the D gene is possibly TRBD2 (5 bases). The CDR3 covers 15 residues. Trimming stripped 5 bases from V and 2 bases from J, with 12 bases between. The DNA for the CDR3 is TGTGCCAGCAGTGATGGACTCCTTAACACCGGGGAGCTGTTTTTT. It encodes CASSDGLLNTGELFF.

By its share, this clonotype is medium-sized (0.01 to 0.1%). This chain connects TRBV12-3 or TRBV12-4 to TRBJ1-4; D is ambiguous. This CDR3 has 14 amino acids. V lost 4 bases to trimming and J lost 7 bases, with 13 bases between them. The CDR3 spells CASSSGVGREKLFF. In DNA, the CDR3 is TGTGCCAGCAGTTCTGGGGTTGGCCGTGAAAAACTGTTTTTT.

By proportion, this clonotype is medium-sized. This rearrangement joins TRBV4-3 to TRBJ2-2; D not resolved. There are 15 residues in the CDR3. Per germline, CDR1 LGHNA and CDR2 YSLEER. Trimming removed 3 bases at V and 5 bases at J, with 13 bases between. CDR3 protein: CASSQATVGTGELFF. The CDR3 DNA is TGCGCCAGCAGCCAGGCTACTGTAGGGACCGGGGAGCTGTTTTTT.

The V and J genes are TRBV5-4 and TRBJ2-3; D possibly corresponds to TRBD2 (6 bases). Germline V lookup: CDR1 SGHNT, CDR2 YYREEE (reference sequence). The CDR3 runs to 17 residues. V lost 1 base, J lost 3 bases, and 18 bases lay in between. Written as DNA, the CDR3 is TGTGCCAGCAGCTTGACGCTAGCGAGAGGGTTGACAGATACGCAGTATTTT. Translated, it gives CASSLTLARGLTDTQYF.

This clonotype was detected only a few times. This chain connects TRBV20-1 to TRBJ2-3, with 7 bases aligning to TRBD1. The trim removed 8 bases at V and 3 bases at J, leaving 17 bases unmatched. The CDR3 sequence is 16 residues long. Germline V gene data show CDR1 as DFQATT and CDR2 as SNEGSKA (reference sequence). CDR3 coding DNA: TGCAGTACCATAGATAGACGACAGGGTGGAACAGATACGCAGTATTTT. Its translation: CSTIDRRQGGTDTQYF.

In its sample, this clonotype is medium-sized. The chain links TRBV6-2 or TRBV6-3 to TRBJ2-6, with a tentative D call TRBD1 (5 bases). The germline gives CDR1 MNHEY, CDR2 SVGEGT. Deletions cut 3 bases from V and 1 base from J, with 16 bases between. CDR3 size: 18 residues. The CDR3 reads CASSYSETVHSGANVLTF. CDR3 nucleotide sequence: TGTGCCAGCAGTTATAGTGAGACAGTCCATTCTGGGGCCAACGTCCTGACTTTC.

This clonotype rates as large. The chain joins TRBV27 to TRBJ2-5; D unresolved. V lost 11 bases to trimming and J lost 0 bases, with 1 base between them. The CDR3 length is 9 residues. Germline-derived CDR1 and CDR2 are MNHEY and SMNVEV (reference sequence). The CDR3 protein is CADQETQYF. CDR3 nucleotide sequence: TGTGCCGACCAAGAGACCCAGTACTTC.

The chain links TRBV20-1 to TRBJ1-2; D might be TRBD1 (5 bases). Trimming shortened V by 2 bases and J by 6 bases, and 19 bases separated the two germline ends. The CDR3 contains 15 residues. Germline CDR1 DFQATT, CDR2 SNEGSKA (reference sequence). The chain's CDR3 is CSARLSGTLKDGYTF. The DNA of the CDR3 is TGCAGTGCTAGACTATCCGGGACCCTTAAAGATGGCTACACCTTC.

A few counts support this clonotype. The chain combines TRBV6-2 or TRBV6-3 with TRBJ2-1; tentative D call: TRBD2 (6 bases). Germline V lookup: CDR1 MNHEY, CDR2 SVGEGT. There are 15 residues in the CDR3. Deletions cut 4 bases from V and 1 base from J, with 11 bases between. The CDR3 loop is CASSSPAGSYNEQFF. CDR3 nucleotides: TGTGCCAGCAGTTCCCCCGCGGGGTCCTACAATGAGCAGTTCTTC.

In this sample, this clonotype turned up a few times. The CDR3 loop reads CASSKDGNTEAFF. The CDR3 bases are TGTGCCAGCAGCAAGGACGGAAACACTGAAGCTTTCTTT. The chain combines TRBV7-9 with TRBJ1-1; D not resolved. Trimming pared 5 bases from V and 2 bases from J, leaving 9 bases between. This CDR3 region has 13 residues. In germline, CDR1 is SEHNR, CDR2 FQNEAQ (reference sequence).

In its sample, this clonotype ranks as medium-sized. This chain connects TRBV7-6 to TRBJ1-6, with D maybe TRBD1 (5 bases). From germline, CDR1 is SGHVS and CDR2 FNYEAQ. The CDR3 consists of 16 residues. Trimming left V 5 bases short and J 6 bases short, with 17 bases between. CDR3 sequence reads: CASSPREGNPNSPLHF. The CDR3 nucleotides are TGTGCCAGCAGCCCCAGGGAGGGGAATCCTAATTCACCCCTCCACTTT.

This clonotype is deemed medium-sized. The chain links TRBV14 to TRBJ2-1; D may be TRBD1 or TRBD2 (5 bases each). The CDR3 sequence is 15 residues long. Trimming cost V 1 base and J 1 base, with 8 bases left between them. Per the germline V gene, CDR1 is SGHDN and CDR2 is FVKESK. CDR3 nucleotide sequence: TGTGCCAGCAGCCAAGTCGGGGCTTCCTACAATGAGCAGTTCTTC. Its translation is CASSQVGASYNEQFF.

The chain carries TRBV10-2 and TRBJ2-1; TRBD2 is a possible D gene (5 bases). CDR3 length: 17 residues. Per the germline V gene, CDR1 is WSHSY and CDR2 is SAAADI. V lost 2 bases to trimming and J lost 1 base, with 15 bases between them. The CDR3 region has the DNA TGCGCCAGCAGTGAGCCTCTGTCCCGGGGTTCCTACAATGAGCAGTTCTTC. Its protein product is CASSEPLSRGSYNEQFF.

This clonotype was detected only a few times. The J gene is TRBJ2-7, the V gene TRBV6-5; 9 positions match TRBD2. Germline V gives CDR1 MNHEY, CDR2 SVGAGI. The CDR3 has 15 amino acids. V dropped 1 base and J dropped 2; count of bases not matched to a gene: 3. CDR3 sequence (DNA): TGTGCCAGCAGTTACTTGCGGGGGGGCGCCTACGAGCAGTACTTC. Translating it yields CASSYLRGGAYEQYF.

In its sample, this clonotype is medium-sized. V gene TRBV15 combines with J gene TRBJ1-1; D may be TRBD1 (5 bases). The CDR3 is 14 amino acids. CDR1 is LNHNV and CDR2 is YYDKDF in the germline V gene (reference sequence). V dropped 1 base and J dropped 4 bases, with 10 bases sitting between them. CDR3 sequence reads: CATSRVKRGTEAFF. Written as DNA, the CDR3 is TGTGCCACCAGCAGAGTTAAGAGGGGCACTGAAGCTTTCTTT. The variable domain in full, completed from reference TRBV15 and TRBJ1-1, reads DAMVIQNPRYQVTQFGKPVTLSCSQTLNHNVMYWYQQKSSQAPKLLFHYYDKDFNNEADTPDNFQSRRPNTSFCFLDIRSPGLGDTAMYLCATSRVKRGTEAFFGQGTRLTVV.